This TCR beta chain was documented in a study of T-cell reconstitution after alpha-beta-depleted transplantation in children. General study results and limits: One year post-transplant, T-cell counts and diversity were largely derived from T cells produced anew. Expanded graft clones, several hundred of them, were reportedly the source of alpha-beta T cells about two months after transplant. There were some patients whose high TCRbeta diversity at day 60 came from surviving recipient T cells and thymic progenitors.

A TCRbeta library incorporating unique molecular identifiers was prepared. MiXCR, applied by TCRdb to the PCR reads, yields one record per CDR3 protein. The table includes about 300,000 distinct CDR3 sequences, around 10% detected once. The CDR3 contains 16 residues. Looked up from germline, CDR1 is MNHEY and CDR2 is SVGAGI. Trimming took 0 bases from V and 6 from J; bases not matched to a gene: 3. With respect to this clonotype: Its antigen is still unknown.

This chain connects TRBV6-5 to TRBJ2-2, with TRBD1 identical over 11 bases. This TCR derives from a boy under two years old with acute myeloid leukemia, due to receive a stem cell transplant. The sequenced sample was PBMCs, obtained before TCRalphabeta/CD19-depleted stem cell transplant. CDR3 in amino acids: CASSYSGTGGAGELFF. CDR3 coding DNA: TGTGCCAGCAGTTACTCCGGGACAGGGGGGGCCGGGGAGCTGTTTTTT.